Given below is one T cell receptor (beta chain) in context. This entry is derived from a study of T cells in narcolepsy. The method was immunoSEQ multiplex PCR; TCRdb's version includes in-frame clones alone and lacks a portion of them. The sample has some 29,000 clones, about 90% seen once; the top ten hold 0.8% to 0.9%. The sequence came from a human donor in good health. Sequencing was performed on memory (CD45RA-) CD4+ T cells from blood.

The CDR3 loop reads CASSAQGPGDTQYF. CDR3 sequence (DNA): TGTGCCAGCAGTGCACAGGGGCCGGGAGATACGCAGTATTTT. The J gene is TRBJ2-3, the V gene TRBV27; 7 bases agree with TRBD1. The V gene end was trimmed by 5 bases and the J gene end by 5 bases; junction bases not matched to a gene: 7. The germline CDR1 and CDR2 sequences are MNHEY and SMNVEV (reference sequence). The CDR3 totals 14 residues.